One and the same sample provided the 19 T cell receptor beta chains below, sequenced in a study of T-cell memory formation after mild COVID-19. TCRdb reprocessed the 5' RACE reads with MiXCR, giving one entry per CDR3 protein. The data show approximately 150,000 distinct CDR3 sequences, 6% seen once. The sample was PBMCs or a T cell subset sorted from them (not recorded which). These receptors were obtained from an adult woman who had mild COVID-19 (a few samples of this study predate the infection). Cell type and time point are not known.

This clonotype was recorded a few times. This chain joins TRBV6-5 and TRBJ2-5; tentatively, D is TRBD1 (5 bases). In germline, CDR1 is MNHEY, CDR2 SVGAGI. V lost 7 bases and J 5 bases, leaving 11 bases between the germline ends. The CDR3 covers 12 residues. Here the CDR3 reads CASTLPGETQYF. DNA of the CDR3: TGTGCCAGCACCCTGCCAGGGGAGACCCAGTACTTC.

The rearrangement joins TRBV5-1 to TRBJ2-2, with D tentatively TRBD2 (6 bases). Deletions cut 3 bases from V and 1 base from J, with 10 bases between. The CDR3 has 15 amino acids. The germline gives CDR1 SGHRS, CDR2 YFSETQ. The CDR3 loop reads CASSSGEVNTGELFF. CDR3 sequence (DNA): TGCGCCAGCAGCTCCGGGGAGGTGAACACCGGGGAGCTGTTTTTT.

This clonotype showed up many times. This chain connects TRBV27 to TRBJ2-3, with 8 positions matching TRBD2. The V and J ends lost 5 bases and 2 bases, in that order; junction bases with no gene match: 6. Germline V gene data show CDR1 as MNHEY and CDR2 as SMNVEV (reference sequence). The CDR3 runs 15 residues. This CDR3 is CASSPQTSATDTQYF. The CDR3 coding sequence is TGTGCCAGCAGTCCCCAGACTAGCGCCACAGATACGCAGTATTTT.

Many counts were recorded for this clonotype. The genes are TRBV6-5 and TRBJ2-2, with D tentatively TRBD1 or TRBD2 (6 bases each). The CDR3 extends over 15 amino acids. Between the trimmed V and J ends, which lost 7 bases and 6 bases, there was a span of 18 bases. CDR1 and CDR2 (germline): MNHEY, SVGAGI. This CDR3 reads CASTIQGGSPGELFF. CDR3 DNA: TGTGCCAGCACGATACAGGGAGGTTCACCCGGGGAGCTGTTTTTT.

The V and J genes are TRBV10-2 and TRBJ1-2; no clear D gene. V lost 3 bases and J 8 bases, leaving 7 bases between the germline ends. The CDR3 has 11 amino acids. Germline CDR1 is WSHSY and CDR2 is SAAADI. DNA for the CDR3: TGCGCCAGCAGTGACTTGGTCGGCTACACCTTC. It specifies CASSDLVGYTF.

The CDR3 sequence is CSVEGATGGSVAFF. Written as DNA, the CDR3 is TGCAGCGTTGAAGGGGCGACAGGGGGATCTGTAGCTTTCTTT. The chain uses TRBV29-1 and TRBJ1-1; 9 nucleotides align to TRBD1. CDR1 is SQVTM, CDR2 ANQGSEA, per germline. The CDR3 is 14 amino acids. V shed 1 base and J 10 bases; nucleotides not matched to a gene: 10.

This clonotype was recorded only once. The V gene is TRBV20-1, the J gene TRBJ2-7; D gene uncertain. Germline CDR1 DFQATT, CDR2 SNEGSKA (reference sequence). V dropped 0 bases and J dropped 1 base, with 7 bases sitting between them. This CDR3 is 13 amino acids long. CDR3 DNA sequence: TGCAGTGCTAGAGATCCCCTTTCCTACGAGCAGTACTTC. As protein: CSARDPLSYEQYF.

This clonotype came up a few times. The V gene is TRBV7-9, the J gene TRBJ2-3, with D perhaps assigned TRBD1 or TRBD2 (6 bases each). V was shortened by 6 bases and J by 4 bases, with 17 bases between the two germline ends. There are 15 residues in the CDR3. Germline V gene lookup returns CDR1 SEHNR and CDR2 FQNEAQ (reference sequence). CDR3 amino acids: CASRPDRPGADTQYF. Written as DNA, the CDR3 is TGTGCCAGCAGACCCGACAGGCCGGGGGCAGATACGCAGTATTTT. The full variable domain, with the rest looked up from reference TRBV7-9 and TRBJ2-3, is DTGVSQNPRHKITKRGQNVTFRCDPISEHNRLYWYRQTLGQGPEFLTYFQNEAQLEKSRLLSDRFSAERPKGSFSTLEIQRTEQGDSAMYLCASRPDRPGADTQYFGPGTRLTVL.

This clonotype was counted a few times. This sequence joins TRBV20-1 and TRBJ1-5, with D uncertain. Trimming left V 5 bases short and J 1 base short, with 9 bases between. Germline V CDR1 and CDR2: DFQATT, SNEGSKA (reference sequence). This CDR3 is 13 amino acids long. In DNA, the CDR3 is TGCAGTGCTGCCCGCGACAGCAATCAGCCCCAGCATTTT. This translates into CSAARDSNQPQHF.

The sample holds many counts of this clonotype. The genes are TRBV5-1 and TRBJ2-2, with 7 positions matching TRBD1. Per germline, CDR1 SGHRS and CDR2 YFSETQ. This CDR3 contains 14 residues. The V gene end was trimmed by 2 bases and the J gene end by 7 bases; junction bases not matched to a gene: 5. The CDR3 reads CASSLQGNGGELFF. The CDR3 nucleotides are TGCGCCAGCAGCTTACAGGGGAACGGCGGGGAGCTGTTTTTT.

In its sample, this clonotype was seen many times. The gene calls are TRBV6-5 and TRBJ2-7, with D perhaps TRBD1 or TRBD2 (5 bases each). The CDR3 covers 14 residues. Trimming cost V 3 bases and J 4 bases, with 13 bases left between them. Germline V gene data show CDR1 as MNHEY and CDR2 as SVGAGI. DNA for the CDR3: TGTGCCAGCAGTTATGACGGGACGGCTTACGAGCAGTACTTC. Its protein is CASSYDGTAYEQYF.

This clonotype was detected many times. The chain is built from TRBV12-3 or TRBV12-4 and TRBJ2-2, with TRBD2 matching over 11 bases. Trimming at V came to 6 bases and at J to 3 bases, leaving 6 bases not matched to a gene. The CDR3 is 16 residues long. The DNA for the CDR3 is TGTGCCAGCAGGGCCGGACTAGCGGGTTACACCGGGGAGCTGTTTTTT. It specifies CASRAGLAGYTGELFF.

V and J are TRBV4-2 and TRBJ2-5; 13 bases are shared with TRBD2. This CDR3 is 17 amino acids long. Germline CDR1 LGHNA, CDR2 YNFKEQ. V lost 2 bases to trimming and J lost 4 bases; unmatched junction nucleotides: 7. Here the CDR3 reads CASSQQLAGGGRETQYF. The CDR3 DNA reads TGTGCCAGCAGCCAACAACTAGCGGGAGGGGGAAGAGAGACCCAGTACTTC.

This CDR3 reads CATSTGTRSYNEQFF. CDR3 coding DNA: TGTGCCACCAGTACCGGGACTAGGTCCTACAATGAGCAGTTCTTC. The chain carries TRBV24-1 and TRBJ2-1, with 8 bases lining up with TRBD2. This CDR3 is built from 15 residues. The J segment lost 1 base and the V segment lost 6 bases, leaving 4 bases of the junction unmatched. Germline CDR1 and CDR2: KGHDR and SFDVKD.

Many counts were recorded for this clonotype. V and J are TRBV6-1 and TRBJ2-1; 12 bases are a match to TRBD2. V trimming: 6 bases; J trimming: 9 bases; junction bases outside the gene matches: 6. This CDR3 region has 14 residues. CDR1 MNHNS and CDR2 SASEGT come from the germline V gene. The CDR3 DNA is TGTGCCAGCAGACTAGCGGGAGGAGGGGGTGAGCAGTTCTTC. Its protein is CASRLAGGGGEQFF.

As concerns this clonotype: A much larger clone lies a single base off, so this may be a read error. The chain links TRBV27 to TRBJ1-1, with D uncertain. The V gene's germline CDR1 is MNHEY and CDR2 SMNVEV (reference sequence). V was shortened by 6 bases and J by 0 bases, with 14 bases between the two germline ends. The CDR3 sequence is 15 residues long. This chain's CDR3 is CASRLRRSMNTEAFF. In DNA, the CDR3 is TGTGCCAGCAGATTACGTCGCAGTATGAACACTGAAGCTTTCTTT.

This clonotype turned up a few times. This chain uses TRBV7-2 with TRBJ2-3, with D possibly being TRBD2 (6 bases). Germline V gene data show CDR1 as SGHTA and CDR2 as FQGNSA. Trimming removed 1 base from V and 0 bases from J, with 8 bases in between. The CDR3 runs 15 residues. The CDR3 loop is CASSLVAASTDTQYF. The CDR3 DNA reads TGTGCCAGCAGCTTAGTAGCGGCGAGCACAGATACGCAGTATTTT. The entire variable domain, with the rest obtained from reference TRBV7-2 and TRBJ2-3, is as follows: GAGVSQSPSNKVTEKGKDVELRCDPISGHTALYWYRQSLGQGLEFLIYFQGNSAPDKSGLPSDRFSAERTGGSVSTLTIQRTQQEDSAVYLCASSLVAASTDTQYFGPGTRLTVL.

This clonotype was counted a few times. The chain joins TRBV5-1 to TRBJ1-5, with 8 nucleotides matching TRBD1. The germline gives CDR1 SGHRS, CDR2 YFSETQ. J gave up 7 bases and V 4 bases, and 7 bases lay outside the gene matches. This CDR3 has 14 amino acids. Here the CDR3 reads CASSRTQGVQPQHF. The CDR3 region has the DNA TGCGCCAGCAGCCGCACACAGGGGGTGCAGCCCCAGCATTTT.

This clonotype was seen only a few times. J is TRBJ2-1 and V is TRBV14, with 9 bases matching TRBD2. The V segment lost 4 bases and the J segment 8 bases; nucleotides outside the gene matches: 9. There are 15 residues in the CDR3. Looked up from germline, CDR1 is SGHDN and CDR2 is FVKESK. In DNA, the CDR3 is TGTGCCAGCAGCCCCTGGGGTAGCGGGAGCTATGAGCAGTTCTTC. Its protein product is CASSPWGSGSYEQFF.